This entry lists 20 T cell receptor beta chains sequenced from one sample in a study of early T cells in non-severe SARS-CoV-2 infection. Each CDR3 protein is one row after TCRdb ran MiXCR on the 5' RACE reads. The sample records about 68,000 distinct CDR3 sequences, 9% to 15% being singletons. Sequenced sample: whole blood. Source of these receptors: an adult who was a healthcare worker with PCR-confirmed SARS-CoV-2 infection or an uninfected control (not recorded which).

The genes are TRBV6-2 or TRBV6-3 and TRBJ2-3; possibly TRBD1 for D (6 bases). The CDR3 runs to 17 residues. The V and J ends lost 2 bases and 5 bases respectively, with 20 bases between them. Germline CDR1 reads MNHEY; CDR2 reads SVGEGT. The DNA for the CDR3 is TGTGCCAGCAGTTACATTTTTAGGTGGGGGCGGAAAGATACGCAGTATTTT. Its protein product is CASSYIFRWGRKDTQYF.

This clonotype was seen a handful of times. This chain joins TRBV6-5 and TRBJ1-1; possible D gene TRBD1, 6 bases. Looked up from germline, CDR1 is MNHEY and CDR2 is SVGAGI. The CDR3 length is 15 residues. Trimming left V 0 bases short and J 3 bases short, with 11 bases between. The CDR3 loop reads CASSYSGQTHTEAFF. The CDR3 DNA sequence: TGTGCCAGCAGTTACTCCGGACAGACCCACACTGAAGCTTTCTTT.

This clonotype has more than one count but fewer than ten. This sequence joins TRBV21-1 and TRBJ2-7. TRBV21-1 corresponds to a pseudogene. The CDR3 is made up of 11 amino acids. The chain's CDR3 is CASSKARPQYF. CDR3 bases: TGTGCCAGCAGCAAAGCCCGGCCGCAGTACTTC.

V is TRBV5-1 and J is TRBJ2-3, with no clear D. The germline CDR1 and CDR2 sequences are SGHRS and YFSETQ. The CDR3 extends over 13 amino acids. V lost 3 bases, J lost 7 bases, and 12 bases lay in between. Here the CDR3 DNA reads TGCGCCAGCAGCTCACCGGACGGGTATACGCAGTATTTT. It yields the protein CASSSPDGYTQYF.

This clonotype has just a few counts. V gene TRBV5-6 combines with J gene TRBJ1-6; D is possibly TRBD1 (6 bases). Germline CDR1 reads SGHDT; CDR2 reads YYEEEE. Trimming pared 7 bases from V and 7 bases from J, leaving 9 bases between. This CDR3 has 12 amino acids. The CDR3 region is CASGTRNSPLHF. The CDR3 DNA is TGTGCCAGCGGGACACGAAATTCACCCCTCCACTTT.

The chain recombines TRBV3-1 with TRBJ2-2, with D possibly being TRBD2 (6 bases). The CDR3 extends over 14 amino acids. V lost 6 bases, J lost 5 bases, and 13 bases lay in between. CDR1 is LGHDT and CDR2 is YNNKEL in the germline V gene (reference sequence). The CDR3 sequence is CASSLGGTTGELFF. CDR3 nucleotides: TGTGCCAGCAGTCTGGGAGGCACTACCGGGGAGCTGTTTTTT.

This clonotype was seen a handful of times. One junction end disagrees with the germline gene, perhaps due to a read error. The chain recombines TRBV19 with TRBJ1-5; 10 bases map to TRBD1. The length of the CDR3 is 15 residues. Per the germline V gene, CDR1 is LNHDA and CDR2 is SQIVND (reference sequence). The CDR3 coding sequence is TGTGCCAGTACCACAACCGGGACAGGGGCTCAGCTCCAGCATTTT. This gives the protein CASTTTGTGAQLQHF.

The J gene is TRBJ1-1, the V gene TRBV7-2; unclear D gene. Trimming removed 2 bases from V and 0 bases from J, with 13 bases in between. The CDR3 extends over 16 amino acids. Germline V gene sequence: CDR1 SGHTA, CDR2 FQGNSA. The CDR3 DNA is TGTGCCAGCAGCTTAAATCTGGGCGGCATGAACACTGAAGCTTTCTTT. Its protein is CASSLNLGGMNTEAFF.

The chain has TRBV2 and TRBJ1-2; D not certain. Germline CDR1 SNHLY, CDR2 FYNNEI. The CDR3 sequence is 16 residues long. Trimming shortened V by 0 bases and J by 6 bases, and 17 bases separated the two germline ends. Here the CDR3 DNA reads TGTGCCAGCAGTGAAGCGCGAGTTGCGGGGAAGGATGGCTACACCTTC. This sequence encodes CASSEARVAGKDGYTF. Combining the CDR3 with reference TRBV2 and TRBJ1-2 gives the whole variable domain EPEVTQTPSHQVTQMGQEVILRCVPISNHLYFYWYRQILGQKVEFLVSFYNNEISEKSEIFDDQFSVERPDGSNFTLKIRSTKLEDSAMYFCASSEARVAGKDGYTFGSGTRLTVV.

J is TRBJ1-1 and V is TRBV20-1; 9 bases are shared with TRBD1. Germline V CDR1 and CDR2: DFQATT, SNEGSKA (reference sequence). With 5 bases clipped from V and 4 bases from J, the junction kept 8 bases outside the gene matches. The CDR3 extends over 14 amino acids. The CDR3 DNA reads TGCAGTGCTGATAGACAGGGGGGGCTCACTGAAGCTTTCTTT. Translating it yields CSADRQGGLTEAFF.

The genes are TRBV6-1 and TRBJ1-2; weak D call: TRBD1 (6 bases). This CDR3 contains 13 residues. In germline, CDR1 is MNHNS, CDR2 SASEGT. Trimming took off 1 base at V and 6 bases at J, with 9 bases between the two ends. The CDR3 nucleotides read TGTGCCAGCAGTGAAGGGACAGCCCATGGCTACACCTTC. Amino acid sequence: CASSEGTAHGYTF.

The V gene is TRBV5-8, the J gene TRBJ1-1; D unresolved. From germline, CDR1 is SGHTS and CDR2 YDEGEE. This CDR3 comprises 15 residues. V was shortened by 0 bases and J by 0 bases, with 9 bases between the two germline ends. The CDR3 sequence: CASSLGQRVNTEAFF. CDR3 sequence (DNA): TGTGCCAGCAGCTTGGGGCAGAGAGTGAACACTGAAGCTTTCTTT.

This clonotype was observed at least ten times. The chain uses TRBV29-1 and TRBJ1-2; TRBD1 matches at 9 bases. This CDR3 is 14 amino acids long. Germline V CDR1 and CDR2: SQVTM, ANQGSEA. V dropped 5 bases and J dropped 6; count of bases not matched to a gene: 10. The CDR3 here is CSVPPGQGINGYTF. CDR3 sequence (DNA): TGCAGCGTTCCTCCGGGACAGGGCATTAATGGCTACACCTTC.

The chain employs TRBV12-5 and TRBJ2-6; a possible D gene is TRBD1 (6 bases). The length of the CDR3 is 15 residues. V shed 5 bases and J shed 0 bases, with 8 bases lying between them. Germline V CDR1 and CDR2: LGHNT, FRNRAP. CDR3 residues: CASGLQGSGANVLTF. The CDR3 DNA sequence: TGTGCTAGTGGTCTACAGGGCTCTGGGGCCAACGTCCTGACTTTC.

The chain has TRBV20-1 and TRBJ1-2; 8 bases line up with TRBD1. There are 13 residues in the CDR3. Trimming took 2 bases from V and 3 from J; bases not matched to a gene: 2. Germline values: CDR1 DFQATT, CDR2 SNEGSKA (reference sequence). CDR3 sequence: CSARQGADYGYTF. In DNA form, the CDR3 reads TGCAGTGCTAGACAGGGGGCGGACTATGGCTACACCTTC.

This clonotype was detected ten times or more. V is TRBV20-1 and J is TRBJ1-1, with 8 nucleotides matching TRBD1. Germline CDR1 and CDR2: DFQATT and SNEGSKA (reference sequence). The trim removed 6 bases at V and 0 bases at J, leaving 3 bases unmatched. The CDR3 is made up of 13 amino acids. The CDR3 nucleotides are TGCAGTGCCAGGGGGCCCATGAACACTGAAGCTTTCTTT. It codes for CSARGPMNTEAFF.

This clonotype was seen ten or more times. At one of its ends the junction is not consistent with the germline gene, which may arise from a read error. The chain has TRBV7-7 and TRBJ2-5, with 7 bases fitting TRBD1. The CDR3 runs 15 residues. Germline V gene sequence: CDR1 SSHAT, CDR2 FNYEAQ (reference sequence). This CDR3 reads CASSLRDSRQETQYF. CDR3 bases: TGTGCTAGCAGCCTCCGGGACAGCAGACAAGAGACCCAGTACTTC.

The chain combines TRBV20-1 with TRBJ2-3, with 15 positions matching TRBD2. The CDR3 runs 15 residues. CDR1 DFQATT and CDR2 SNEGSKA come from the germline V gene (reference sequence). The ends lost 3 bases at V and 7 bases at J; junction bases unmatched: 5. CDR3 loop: CSARGTSGGFYTQYF. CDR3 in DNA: TGCAGTGCTAGGGGGACTAGCGGGGGGTTTTATACGCAGTATTTT.

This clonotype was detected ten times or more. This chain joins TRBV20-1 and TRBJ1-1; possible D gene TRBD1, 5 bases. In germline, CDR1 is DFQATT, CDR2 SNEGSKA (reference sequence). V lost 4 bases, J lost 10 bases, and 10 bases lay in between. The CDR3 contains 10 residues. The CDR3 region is CSAKGTLAFF. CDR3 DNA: TGCAGTGCTAAAGGGACTCTAGCTTTCTTT.

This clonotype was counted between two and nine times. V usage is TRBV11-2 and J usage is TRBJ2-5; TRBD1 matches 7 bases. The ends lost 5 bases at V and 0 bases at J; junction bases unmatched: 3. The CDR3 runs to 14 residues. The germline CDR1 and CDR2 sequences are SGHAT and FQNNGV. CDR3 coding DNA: TGTGCCAGCAGCAAGGACAGGTACCAAGAGACCCAGTACTTC. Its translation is CASSKDRYQETQYF. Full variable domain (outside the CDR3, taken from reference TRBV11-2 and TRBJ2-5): EAGVAQSPRYKIIEKRQSVAFWCNPISGHATLYWYQQILGQGPKLLIQFQNNGVVDDSQLPKDRFSAERLKGVDSTLKIQPAKLEDSAVYLCASSKDRYQETQYFGPGTRLLVL.